The sequence of this TCR beta chain was determined in a study of T cell changes during pregnancy in multiple sclerosis. Sequenced by immunoSEQ multiplex PCR; TCRdb stores in-frame clones only, minus some. The profile shows roughly 43,000 clones, 70% to 90% of them singletons. The V end was cut by 0 bases, the J end by 4 bases, with 18 bases between. The CDR3 contains 17 residues. Per germline, CDR1 SGHRS and CDR2 YFSETQ. The sequences come from CD4+ T cells from peripheral blood mononuclear cells, collected after pregnancy. This TCR derives from a female donor with multiple sclerosis, enrolled in a pregnancy study. The chain couples TRBV5-1 to TRBJ2-3, with D tentatively TRBD1 (6 bases). CDR3 region: CASSLALQGQRPDTQYF. CDR3 DNA: TGCGCCAGCAGCTTGGCCTTACAGGGACAAAGGCCAGATACGCAGTATTTT.